This is a list of T cell receptor beta chains from one sample in a study of tumor-infiltrating lymphocytes in localized non-small cell lung cancer. Some clones are missing from TCRdb's copy, which holds only in-frame ones; the method was immunoSEQ multiplex PCR. The repertoire consists of 11,000 or so clones, with about 66% occurring once and the leading ten covering roughly 11%. Sequencing used uninvolved lung tissue not adjacent to the tumor. The source is a human donor with non-small cell lung cancer. Each CDR3 is given with its conserved first and last residue. Each record gives: D gene, J gene, V gene, clone size, CDR3 protein, CDR3 DNA. The D gene is left open where the match is weak. Clone size, where shown, is once, few, many, or a class for clones that have expanded.

- TRBJ1-4 TRBV7-8 - CASSLLGLGEKLFF TGTGCCAGCAGCTTGCTGGGTCTGGGTGAAAAACTGTTTTTT
- TRBJ2-1 TRBV11-3 - CASSPSFPDEQFF TGTGCCAGCAGCCCATCTTTTCCCGATGAGCAGTTCTTC
- TRBJ2-5 TRBV11-2 - CASSLQGGGQETQYF TGTGCCAGCAGCTTACAGGGGGGGGGTCAAGAGACCCAGTACTTC
TRBD2 TRBJ2-7 TRBV5-6 - CASSSDIRDYPYEQYF TGTGCCAGCAGCTCCGATATAAGGGACTACCCCTACGAGCAGTACTTC
TRBD2 TRBJ2-7 TRBV7-2 - CASSLNHGGAYEQYF TGTGCCAGCAGCTTAAACCACGGGGGGGCCTACGAGCAGTACTTC
- TRBJ2-2 TRBV5-5 - CASSFVPGTTGELFF TGTGCCAGCAGCTTCGTCCCGGGGACCACCGGGGAGCTGTTTTTT
- TRBJ2-7 TRBV9 - CASSVADGTQLYEQYF TGTGCCAGCAGCGTAGCAGACGGGACTCAACTCTACGAGCAGTACTTC
- TRBJ2-1 TRBV11-2 - CASSVYNEQFF TGTGCCAGCAGCGTATACAATGAGCAGTTCTTC
- TRBJ1-1 TRBV25-1 - CASSEREWDEAFF TGTGCCAGCAGTGAGCGGGAGTGGGATGAAGCTTTCTTT
- TRBJ2-5 TRBV5-1 - CASSLDRGGPQETRYF TGCGCCAGCAGCTTGGACAGGGGGGGTCCACAAGAGACCCGGTACTTC
- TRBJ1-2 TRBV29-1 medium-sized CSAGQHRDLGYGYTF TGCAGCGCCGGGCAACACAGGGATCTAGGCTATGGCTACACCTTC
- TRBJ2-1 TRBV11-3 - CASSLDFRGTGDEQFF TGTGCCAGCAGCTTAGATTTCAGGGGGACGGGGGATGAGCAGTTCTTC
- TRBJ2-3 TRBV5-1 few CASSSLTDTQYF TGCGCCAGCAGCTCCCTTACAGATACGCAGTATTTT
- TRBJ1-3 TRBV7-9 - CASSFAGPSSGNTIYF TGTGCCAGCAGCTTTGCGGGTCCTAGCTCTGGAAACACCATATATTTT
- TRBJ1-3 TRBV29-1 - CSVRPPGDTIYF TGCAGCGTTAGGCCCCCGGGCGACACCATATATTTT
TRBD1 TRBJ2-6 TRBV28 - CATFPGGFGSGANVLTF TGTGCCACCTTTCCAGGGGGTTTCGGATCTGGGGCCAACGTCCTGACTTTC
TRBD1 TRBJ2-7 TRBV28 medium-sized CASSPRDRVTYEQYF TGTGCCAGCAGTCCTCGGGACAGGGTAACCTACGAGCAGTACTTC
- TRBJ1-2 TRBV30 - CAWSVGTNPGYGYTF TGTGCCTGGAGTGTAGGCACAAACCCAGGGTATGGCTACACCTTC
- TRBJ1-3 TRBV23-1 few CASVRNTIYF TGCGCCAGCGTTAGAAACACCATATATTTT
- TRBJ2-5 TRBV11-2 - CASSYLVLGQETQYF TGTGCCAGCAGCTACCTAGTTTTAGGCCAAGAGACCCAGTACTTC
- TRBJ2-7 TRBV19 - CASSTAGFREQYF TGTGCCAGTAGCACTGCGGGGTTCCGCGAGCAGTACTTC
TRBD2 TRBJ2-1 TRBV11-2 - CASSIAGSYNEQFF TGTGCCAGCAGCATAGCGGGCTCCTACAATGAGCAGTTCTTC
- TRBJ1-2 TRBV21-1 medium-sized CASSSLGGYYGYTF TGTGCCAGCAGCAGTTTGGGAGGTTACTATGGCTACACCTTC
TRBD1 TRBJ2-2 TRBV29-1 medium-sized CSAWTGTANTGELFF TGCAGCGCTTGGACCGGGACAGCCAACACCGGGGAGCTGTTTTTT
- TRBJ1-4 TRBV9 - CASSVALDKEDEKLFF TGTGCCAGCAGCGTAGCTCTAGACAAGGAGGATGAAAAACTGTTTTTT
- TRBJ1-2 TRBV6-5 - CASTGHGSYGYTF TGTGCCAGCACCGGACATGGGAGCTATGGCTACACCTTC
- TRBJ1-4 TRBV2 - CASSQGIIANEKLFF TGTGCCAGCAGTCAGGGAATCATTGCTAATGAAAAACTGTTTTTT
- TRBJ1-6 TRBV5-6 - CASSLGRVYNSPLHF TGTGCCAGCAGCTTGGGAAGGGTCTATAATTCACCCCTCCACTTT
TRBD2 TRBJ2-4 TRBV7-2 - CASSKTSGGPKNIQYF TGTGCCAGCAGCAAGACTAGCGGGGGGCCCAAAAACATTCAGTACTTC